The sequence of this T cell receptor beta chain was determined in a study of cytomegalovirus exposure and HLA in healthy donors. Study-wide results and limits: The availability of immune exposure information extended only to CMV serostatus. A few CMV-associated chains proved CMV antigen-specific in vitro. Later analysis identified several of the most significant clusters that appeared linked to common viral pathogens.

A remark on this clone: Its antigen is not known.

The CDR3 totals 15 residues. The germline gives CDR1 SQVTM, CDR2 ANQGSEA. PCR used 60 Vbeta primers and 13 Jbeta primers. Using immunoSEQ multiplex PCR, the repertoire was profiled, and TCRdb retains in-frame clones only, with some absent. The sample lists about 140,000 clones, approximately 82% occurring once. V usage is TRBV29-1 and J usage is TRBJ2-5; 7 nucleotides align to TRBD1. The J call may be mistaken, given a closer DNA end match to TRBJ2-7. The sample was PBMCs. The TCR sequence derives from a man between 18 and 35 years old in good health and CMV-seropositive. The CDR3 here is CSVEAEQGPLYEQYF. Written as DNA, the CDR3 is TGCAGCGTTGAAGCTGAACAGGGGCCCCTCTACGAGCAGTACTTC.